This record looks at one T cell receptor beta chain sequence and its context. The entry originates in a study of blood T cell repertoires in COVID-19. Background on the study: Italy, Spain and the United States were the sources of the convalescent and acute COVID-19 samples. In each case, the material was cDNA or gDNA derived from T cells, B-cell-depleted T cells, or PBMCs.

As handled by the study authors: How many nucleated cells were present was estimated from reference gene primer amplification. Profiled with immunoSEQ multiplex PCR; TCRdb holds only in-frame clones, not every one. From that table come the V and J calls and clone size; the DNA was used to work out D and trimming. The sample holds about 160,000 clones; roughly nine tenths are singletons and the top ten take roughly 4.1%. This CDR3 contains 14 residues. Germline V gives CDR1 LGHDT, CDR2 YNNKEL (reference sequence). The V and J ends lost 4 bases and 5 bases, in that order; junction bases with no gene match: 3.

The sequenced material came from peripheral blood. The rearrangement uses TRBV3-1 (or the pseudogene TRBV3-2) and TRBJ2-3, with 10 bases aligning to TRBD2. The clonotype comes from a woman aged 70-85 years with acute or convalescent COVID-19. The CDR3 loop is CASSLTSGKDTQYF. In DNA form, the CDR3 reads TGTGCCAGCAGCCTCACTAGCGGGAAAGATACGCAGTATTTT.